This T cell receptor (beta chain) was captured by sequencing in a study of T cell changes during pregnancy in multiple sclerosis. Data came from immunoSEQ multiplex PCR; TCRdb stores just in-frame clones and leaves some out. The top ten hold approximately 1.2% of the sample, which has 20,000 to 25,000 clones, less than 90% seen once. The origin of this receptor is a female donor in good health, enrolled as a control in a pregnancy study. Sample: CD4+ T cells from peripheral blood mononuclear cells, taken in the first trimester of pregnancy.

The CDR3 DNA follows: TGTGCCAGCAGCACCCGGGACAGGGATGAAAAACTGTTTTTT. Translating it yields CASSTRDRDEKLFF. The chain has TRBV21-1 and TRBJ1-4; the D call TRBD1 from the table was never checked on the DNA. TRBV21-1 is a documented pseudogene. The length of the CDR3 is 14 residues.